This T cell receptor beta chain derives from a study of radiotherapy plus CTLA-4 blockade in lung cancer. The assay was immunoSEQ multiplex PCR, and TCRdb's table has in-frame clones only and misses some. Found here are tens of thousands of clones, more than 75% of them singletons; the top ten hold around 7.9%. CDR1 SEHNR and CDR2 FQNEAQ come from the germline V gene (reference sequence). The V and J ends lost 4 bases and 0 bases respectively, with 10 bases between them. The CDR3 sequence is 15 residues long. The starting material was peripheral blood, obtained from a patient treated with radiotherapy plus ipilimumab. V is TRBV7-9 and J is TRBJ2-1, with no clear D. The source is a human donor with non-small cell lung cancer who had a complete response to radiotherapy plus ipilimumab. The CDR3 sequence is CASSSDIGSYNEQFF. The CDR3 bases are TGTGCCAGCAGCTCCGACATTGGCTCCTACAATGAGCAGTTCTTC.